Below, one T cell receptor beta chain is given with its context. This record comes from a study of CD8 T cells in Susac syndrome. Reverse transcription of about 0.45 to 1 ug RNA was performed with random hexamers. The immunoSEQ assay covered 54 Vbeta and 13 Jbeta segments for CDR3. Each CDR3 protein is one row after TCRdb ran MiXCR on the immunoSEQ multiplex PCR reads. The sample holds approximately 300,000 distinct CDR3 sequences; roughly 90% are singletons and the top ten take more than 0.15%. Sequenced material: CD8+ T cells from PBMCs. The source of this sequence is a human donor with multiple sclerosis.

CDR3 DNA sequence: TGTGCCAGCAGTTCCGGGACTAGCGGTTCCTACAATGAGCAGTTCTTC. Protein: CASSSGTSGSYNEQFF. The gene calls are TRBV27 and TRBJ2-1; 11 bases fit TRBD2. The CDR3 is 16 residues long. Losses at the gene ends were 4 bases for V and 1 base for J; bases not matched to a gene: 3. Germline assignment: CDR1 MNHEY and CDR2 SMNVEV (reference sequence).